What follows is one T cell receptor beta chain and its context. The data were obtained in a study of fetal regulatory T cell absence and autoimmunity. Sequenced by immunoSEQ multiplex PCR; TCRdb stores in-frame clones only, minus some. Of about 46,000 clones listed, about four fifths were seen once; the top ten hold about 0.37%. V shed 2 bases, J shed 6 bases, and the junction held 4 bases outside the gene matches. The CDR3 loop spans 15 amino acids. The V gene's germline CDR1 is MGHRA and CDR2 YSYEKL. V gene TRBV4-1 combines with J gene TRBJ2-1; 10 bases agree with TRBD1. The sequenced sample was cord blood. The TCR comes from a newborn boy with IPEX syndrome. The CDR3 sequence is CASSQPRDRGNEQFF. Written as DNA, the CDR3 is TGCGCCAGCAGCCAACCCCGGGACAGGGGCAATGAGCAGTTCTTC.